Sequencing of this TCR beta chain was carried out in a study of cytomegalovirus exposure and HLA in healthy donors (dated by TCRdb to 2017 to 2019). Context from the whole study: In an earlier analysis of some 550 of the donors, less than 350 Gb of sequence data and 100 million or so unique TCR beta sequences from roughly 180 million T cells were reported. Around 300 gigabases of sequencing data and approximately 84 million unique TCR sequences were included in an early release covering about 600 HLA-typed donors. Among the roughly 430 genotyped donors, approximately 82% belonged to the genetic ancestry cluster associated with self-reported Caucasian donors. The study aimed to test whether signatures of past pathogen exposure could be identified by cataloging public T cell receptors. The T cell repertoires of several hundred subjects were profiled by immunosequencing and related to cytomegalovirus serostatus. In addition to the first cohort of approximately 650 subjects, a separate validation cohort of 130 or so different subjects was used. To predict cytomegalovirus infection status, the study brought together high-throughput TCR immunosequencing, statistical association of individual TCRs with disease status, and machine learning. A later analysis re-analyzed previously published TCR beta repertoires from 600 to 850 donors and added high-resolution HLA genotyping to study TCR occurrence patterns. The later analysis used no new phenotypic data to find candidate immune exposures, relying instead on TCR beta sequences and their occurrence across donors. An earlier analysis of several hundred of the donors applied high-throughput TCR beta sequencing to assess whether each TCR beta V gene segment acted as functional or pseudogenic. Donor age, sex, ethnicity and CMV serostatus were collected together with the repertoire data. In a later genetic analysis, genome-wide SNP genotypes for about three fifths of the 666 donors were used, and that subset was treated as a discovery cohort. Every repertoire in the discovery cohort had been generated on one and the same sequencing platform. Class I and class II HLA loci were covered by the typing at four-digit resolution. The number of donors typed differed by locus, with about 629-630 for A, B, C, DRB1 and DQB1, roughly 550 for DQA1, nearly 610 for DPA1, and roughly 450 for DPB1. Because of strong linkage in the cohort, roughly five DR-DQ haplotypes were treated as single units for association and clustering. Among about 370 genotyped donors of the cohort, an average of roughly 230,000 unique TCR beta nucleotide sequences was sequenced per donor, of which 15% to 20% were non-productive.

The CDR3 starts with the cysteine, ends with the phenylalanine, and has 13 residues. Just the 39-base CDR3 DNA is kept, in frame starting at base 1. Between the V and J ends, shortened by 4 bases and 4 bases respectively, the junction contains 8 bases. Sequences WSHSY (CDR1) and SAAADI (CDR2) are obtained from the germline V gene. Library preparation was by the immunoSEQ multiplex PCR assay. A mixture of 60 forward primers for TCR Vbeta segments and 13 reverse primers for TCR Jbeta segments was used in the multiplex PCR. The CDR3 region of rearranged TCR beta genes was amplified from genomic DNA with a multiplex PCR assay. The amplified TCR beta libraries were sequenced on the Illumina HiSeq System as 87-base-pair reads. As for how the authors treated the data: A later analysis tallied about 77 million unique TCR beta chains across the 650 to 750 repertoires, and about 12 million of those chains were shared by two or more donors. To remove PCR and sequencing errors, raw reads were error-corrected and collapsed into unique sequences using a nearest-neighbor algorithm that merged closely related sequences. CDR3 sequences were aligned to IMGT reference sequences to assign V, D and J gene segments. For a sequence to be retained, a match of at least six nucleotides was required to both a V gene segment and a J gene segment. A rearrangement was called productive if the CDR3 had no stop codons and remained in frame with V and J, and every other rearrangement was called non-productive. CDR3 was defined by IMGT convention, running from the second conserved V-encoded cysteine to the conserved J-encoded phenylalanine. Sequences without an unambiguous match to a single V gene segment were excluded from the earlier analysis of approximately 560 of the donors. An earlier analysis of a few hundred of the donors classified V segments as functional when productive rearrangements were above 56.7% and as segregating when the standard deviation between donors was above 5%. A statistical classification framework was built to diagnose cytomegalovirus status from the catalog of TCR beta chain sequences. In a later analysis, TCR nucleotide sequences were compared against IMGT/GENE-DB human TR gene sequences so that V and J genes could be assigned. Using the TCRdist pipeline, a later analysis assigned CDR3 sequences along with most-parsimonious VDJ recombination scenarios. In a later analysis, each TCR beta chain was defined by its CDR3 amino acid sequence together with its V-gene family, and reads without a unique V-gene family were excluded. As a way to deal with suspected cross-contamination and a sequencing artifact, a later analysis dropped hundreds of nucleotide sequences that were highly shared and had low generation probability. In a later analysis, a clonal expansion index for each public chain was calculated from normalized within-repertoire ranks of inferred template counts. A later analysis computed generation probabilities with a VDJ recombination model fitted to out-of-frame rearrangements, and checked the results against IGoR. Hypergeometric tests were used in a later analysis to score TCR-TCR, TCR-HLA and TCR-CMV co-occurrence, with a repertoire-size bias correction applied to the TCR pairs. In a later analysis, false discovery rates were estimated by permuting HLA or CMV assignments 20 times. A later analysis grouped co-occurring TCRs with DBSCAN, adding TCRdist sequence similarity when clustering within HLA-allele-positive subsets. Co-occurrence clustering excluded repertoires with fewer than 30,000 or more than 120,000 public chains, plus five with anomalous nucleotide sharing. Held by TCRdb, this immuneACCESS table contains in-frame sequences only and omits some clones. Under half of the omission traces to an unresolved V gene where checked; the cause of the rest is unknown. V and J calls and clone size are those listed in that table; D and trimming were worked out from the DNA. The sample yields about 170,000 clones; 80% to 85% were counted once. In total, the top ten clones hold over 2% of the sample.

The cohort comprised fewer than 750 healthy bone marrow donors. At the time of sampling, all cohort members were nominally healthy, though unrecorded immune exposures were likely present. The donor tested CMV seronegative and was one of the 352 seronegative cohort members. Each donor provided a peripheral blood sample, and peripheral blood mononuclear cells were used for TCR beta sequencing. The Qiagen DNeasy Blood Extraction Kit was used to extract genomic DNA from the blood cell samples. Overall study results and their limits: Roughly uniform sequencing depth across donors was assumed in presence/absence analyses, although this assumption may not hold. In a later analysis, most CMV-associated TCR beta chains were found to appear HLA-restricted, with HLA associations seemingly driven largely by CMV exposure. According to the authors, the approach could potentially be generalized to other disease states and immunological phenotypes. Assigning TCR associations to individual alleles was difficult when HLA alleles, especially DR and DQ, strongly co-occurred. While some public TCRs were present in many individuals, most TCR sequences turned up only very rarely across donors. The classifier was reported to diagnose cytomegalovirus status with high specificity and sensitivity in both the original and validation cohorts. The study listed over 150 TCR beta chains as associated with cytomegalovirus. Because the 87-base-pair reads could not distinguish some IMGT-functional V segments, including TRBV6-2 and TRBV6-3, those segments were excluded. Linkage disequilibrium might explain the correlated functional status among segregating V segments, but an unknown experimental factor could not be excluded. A group of highly shared sequence variants was considered likely to be a technical artifact of the sequencing pipeline. Because counts were too low, under 20 rarely observed V segments, including chromosome 9 orphons, were left out of the earlier analysis of some 600 of the donors. Immune exposure information for the cohort was limited to CMV serostatus. Because some donors lacked HLA typing at each locus, the association tests relied only on the typed subset. In a later analysis, HLA-associated TCR beta chains were found to be more clonally expanded and to have lower generation probabilities than equally common non-associated chains. Compared with the approximately 670-donor mean, donors in an Asian-associated ancestry cluster had fewer N-insertions in productive TCRs, according to a later genetic analysis. According to a later analysis, parvovirus B19, influenza, CMV and Epstein-Barr virus appeared linked to several top co-occurrence clusters. The cohort was sequenced for TCR beta chains only, and without alpha or paired-chain data the features that could be detected were limited. In a later analysis, the rate of TCR association differed among HLA loci, with DRB1 alleles having the most associated TCRs and HLA-C alleles having the fewest. V-gene and J-gene trimming of TCR beta chains was associated with a missense DCLRE1C variant in a later genetic analysis, and the association was replicated in an independent cohort. A later analysis associated some 17,000 TCR beta sequences with specific HLA alleles at a false discovery rate of 0.05. An earlier analysis of some 560 of the donors showed that most TCR beta V segments appeared in productive rearrangements either about 87% or about 30% of the time, which broadly matched IMGT annotations. In vitro tests confirmed that three of the cytomegalovirus-associated TCR beta chains recognize cytomegalovirus antigens. A further reported finding was that TCR beta sequences accurately predicted the HLA-A and HLA-B alleles for most subjects in the first cohort.

Points on this clone: There is no known antigen for this receptor. Per-nucleotide qualities are absent, and no much larger clonotype sits a single base away.

The origin of this receptor is a male donor in good health and CMV-seronegative. The sequence links TRBV10-2 to TRBJ2-1; too little of a D gene remains to name it. The source material was PBMCs. The CDR3 protein is CASSVVLYNEQFF. The sequenced DNA: TGCGCCAGCAGTGTAGTCCTATACAATGAGCAGTTCTTC.